This passage covers 14 T cell receptor beta chains from one sample sequenced in a study of metastatic and nonmetastatic thyroid tumors. TCRdb used MiXCR to call clones anew from the PCR reads. The sample consists of over 50,000 clones, under 30% of them appearing once. Thyroid surgery had not been preceded by any treatment in any patient. The sample was blood. The receptors derive from a female donor with papillary thyroid cancer or a benign thyroid nodule (not recorded which). Some clones in this sample may be carry-over from other donors' samples.

The chain links TRBV4-2 to TRBJ2-2; the D is unclear. Per the germline V gene, CDR1 is LGHNA and CDR2 is YNFKEQ. CDR3 length: 9 amino acids. This chain's CDR3 is CANTGELFF. The CDR3 coding sequence is TGTGCGAACACCGGGGAGCTGTTTTTT.

This clone was found a few times. V is TRBV6-1 and J is TRBJ2-3; D remains unclear. The CDR3 is 13 residues long. The germline V and J ends were trimmed by 1 base and 4 bases, with 6 bases remaining between them. Germline V gives CDR1 MNHNS, CDR2 SASEGT. The CDR3 sequence: CASSEGGSDTQYF. As DNA, the CDR3 is TGTGCCAGCAGTGAAGGTGGGTCAGATACGCAGTATTTT.

The rearrangement joins TRBV6-2 or TRBV6-3 to TRBJ2-1, with 9 positions matching TRBD2. CDR3 size: 14 residues. Germline trimming cut 8 bases from V and 8 bases from J; bases unmatched to any gene: 10. Germline V gives CDR1 MNHEY, CDR2 SVGEGT. The CDR3 loop is CASCLAGWRYEQFF. CDR3 bases: TGTGCCAGCTGTCTAGCGGGATGGCGTTATGAGCAGTTCTTC.

This chain connects TRBV7-6 to TRBJ2-3; D gene uncertain. The CDR3 length is 15 residues. The germline V gene has CDR1 SGHVS and CDR2 FNYEAQ. V lost 0 bases and J lost 0, with 7 bases in between. The CDR3 protein is CASSLALASTDTQYF. The CDR3 coding sequence is TGTGCCAGCAGCTTAGCGTTGGCGAGCACAGATACGCAGTATTTT.

The chain has TRBV12-3 or TRBV12-4 and TRBJ1-6; D is unresolved. V lost 5 bases to trimming and J lost 7 bases, with 12 bases between them. The length of the CDR3 is 14 residues. The CDR3 DNA follows: TGTGCCAGCAGTCAAGGGCGTGGGAATTCACCCCTCCACTTT. Translating gives CASSQGRGNSPLHF.

The chain recombines TRBV7-6 with TRBJ2-7, with TRBD1 matching 9 bases. V was pared by 5 bases and J by 6 bases, with 2 bases of the junction left unmatched. The CDR3 spans 12 residues. Germline lookup yields CDR1 SGHVS and CDR2 FNYEAQ. This CDR3 is CASSPTGGEQYF. CDR3 DNA sequence: TGTGCCAGCAGCCCGACAGGGGGCGAGCAGTACTTC.

In nucleotides, the CDR3 is TGTGCCAGCAGCCGTAACCCACCTGCTGAGGGCTACGAGCAGTACTTC. Protein: CASSRNPPAEGYEQYF. This sequence joins TRBV27 and TRBJ2-7; D is possibly TRBD2 (5 bases). Germline lookup yields CDR1 MNHEY and CDR2 SMNVEV (reference sequence). Trimming removed 6 bases from V and 3 bases from J, with 21 bases in between. The CDR3 has 16 residues.

This chain links TRBV4-1 with TRBJ2-7, with a tentative D call TRBD2 (5 bases). Germline V gene sequence: CDR1 MGHRA, CDR2 YSYEKL. This CDR3 spans 14 amino acids. Between the trimmed V and J ends, which lost 0 bases and 4 bases, there was a span of 10 bases. This CDR3 reads CASSQEPGSYEQYF. As DNA, the CDR3 is TGCGCCAGCAGCCAAGAGCCGGGGAGTTACGAGCAGTACTTC.

The chain has TRBV5-1 and TRBJ1-2; TRBD1 might be the D (5 bases). CDR1 is SGHRS and CDR2 is YFSETQ in the germline V gene. V was shortened by 0 bases and J by 2 bases, with 8 bases between the two germline ends. The CDR3 contains 14 residues. The CDR3 spells CASSLGGENYGYTF. CDR3 sequence (DNA): TGCGCCAGCAGCTTGGGGGGGGAGAACTATGGCTACACCTTC.

This clone showed up just once. The genes are TRBV7-2 and TRBJ2-7; 7 bases are a match to TRBD1. With V trimmed by 5 bases and J by 3 bases, 10 bases remained unmatched. Germline CDR1 is SGHTA and CDR2 is FQGNSA. The CDR3 sequence is 15 residues long. The chain's CDR3 is CASSEQTGEFYEQYF. The CDR3 DNA reads as TGTGCCAGCAGCGAGCAAACAGGGGAGTTCTACGAGCAGTACTTC.

This clone showed up just a few times. One junction end does not reproduce the germline sequence, and a read error may be involved. V is TRBV6-2 or TRBV6-3 and J is TRBJ1-1; D may be TRBD1 (5 bases). Per the germline V gene, CDR1 is MNHEY and CDR2 is SVGEGT. This CDR3 contains 14 residues. This CDR3 is CASIYRGGGTEAFF. The CDR3 nucleotides read TGTGCCAGCATTTACCGCGGGGGAGGCACTGAAGCTTTCTTT.

This clone was picked up many times. This chain uses TRBV28 with TRBJ1-1; D not certain. The CDR3 runs to 11 residues. Germline CDR1 MDHEN, CDR2 SYDVKM. Trimming pared 2 bases from V and 8 bases from J, leaving 6 bases between. The CDR3 is CASSLGWEAFF. Written as DNA, the CDR3 is TGTGCCAGCAGTTTAGGGTGGGAAGCTTTCTTT.

Concerning this clone itself: Other DNA variants within this sample encode the same CDR3. The chain uses TRBV6-1 and TRBJ1-3; D uncertain. Trimming removed 5 bases at V and 0 bases at J, with 8 bases between. There are 14 residues in the CDR3. Germline CDR1 MNHNS, CDR2 SASEGT. The CDR3 nucleotides read TGTGCCAGCAGTACCGGGAGCTCTGGAAACACCATATATTTT. It is translated as CASSTGSSGNTIYF.

This chain links TRBV5-1 with TRBJ2-2; perhaps TRBD2 as D (5 bases). This CDR3 is 14 amino acids long. V shed 5 bases and J shed 5 bases, with 13 bases lying between them. The germline CDR1 and CDR2 sequences are SGHRS and YFSETQ. The CDR3 loop is CASSTGIPTGELFF. The CDR3 DNA sequence: TGCGCCAGCAGTACCGGGATCCCGACCGGGGAGCTGTTTTTT.